Sequencing of this T cell receptor beta chain was carried out in a study of T-cell memory formation after mild COVID-19. TCRdb used MiXCR to reprocess the 5' RACE reads, holding one entry per CDR3 protein. The table has roughly 240,000 distinct CDR3 sequences, 15% seen once. Germline CDR1 is SGHTA and CDR2 is FQGNSA. This CDR3 is built from 15 residues. After removal of 3 bases from V and 4 bases from J, the junction contained 7 bases not matched to a gene. This clonotype was seen only a few times. The receptor comes from an adult woman who had mild COVID-19 (a few samples of this study predate the infection). Cell type and time point are not known. The material sequenced was PBMCs or a T cell subset sorted from them (not recorded which). This rearrangement joins TRBV7-2 to TRBJ1-2; 8 nucleotides align to TRBD1. CDR3 in amino acids: CASSFAGGTGYGYTF. Written as DNA, the CDR3 is TGTGCCAGCAGCTTTGCAGGGGGCACGGGCTATGGCTACACCTTC.